These 10 T cell receptor beta chains originate from one sample sequenced in a study of T-cell reconstitution after alpha-beta-depleted transplantation in children. Unique molecular identifiers were incorporated when the TCRbeta library was constructed. MiXCR, run by TCRdb on the PCR reads, gives a single entry per CDR3 protein. The table includes approximately 150,000 distinct CDR3 sequences, 7.5% to 9% detected once. The specimen comprised PBMCs, mostly from graft donor cells, sampled 180 days after TCRalphabeta/CD19-depleted stem cell transplant. Receptors were obtained from a female patient aged 2-10 years who had a stem cell transplant for congenital amegakaryocytic thrombocytopenia, so the T cells may come from the graft donor.

The V call is TRBV10-3, the J call TRBJ2-7; D gene uncertain. Trimming stripped 5 bases from V and 3 bases from J, with 14 bases between. The germline V gene encodes CDR1 ENHRY and CDR2 SYGVKD. The CDR3 is 14 amino acids. CDR3 sequence: CAISPEIGGYEQYF. In nucleotides, the CDR3 is TGTGCCATCAGTCCGGAGATAGGCGGCTACGAGCAGTACTTC.

This clonotype was seen many times. The chain employs TRBV20-1 and TRBJ1-2, with 7 bases identical to TRBD1. The CDR3 covers 15 residues. V lost 5 bases to trimming and J lost 2 bases; unmatched junction nucleotides: 11. Germline lookup yields CDR1 DFQATT and CDR2 SNEGSKA (reference sequence). The CDR3 loop reads CSADTPGTDNYGYTF. The CDR3, as DNA: TGCAGTGCTGATACCCCCGGGACAGACAACTATGGCTACACCTTC.

The table lists this clonotype with many counts. The chain is built from TRBV28 and TRBJ1-6, with 9 bases identical to TRBD1. J was trimmed by 7 bases and V by 5 bases; bases with no gene match: 3. The CDR3 is made up of 14 amino acids. Germline CDR1 reads MDHEN; CDR2 reads SYDVKM. The CDR3 DNA follows: TGTGCCAGCAGTCCCGGGACAGGGAATTCACCCCTCCACTTT. Amino acids: CASSPGTGNSPLHF.

This clonotype was detected a few times. The chain employs TRBV12-3 or TRBV12-4 and TRBJ1-5; D is unclear. Trimming left V 5 bases short and J 1 base short, with 12 bases between. The CDR3 extends over 15 amino acids. The CDR3 protein is CASSNLGKSNQPQHF. CDR3 coding DNA: TGTGCCAGCAGTAACCTGGGGAAGAGCAATCAGCCCCAGCATTTT.

This clonotype was seen more than once but under ten times. The rearrangement uses TRBV10-1 and TRBJ2-4; D is unresolved. V gave up 6 bases and J gave up 5 bases, with 11 bases separating them. The CDR3 covers 13 residues. The germline V gene has CDR1 WNHNN and CDR2 SYGVQD (reference sequence). The CDR3: CASSSGIQNIQYF. CDR3 DNA: TGCGCCAGCAGCAGTGGAATTCAAAACATTCAGTACTTC.

This clonotype was detected many times. The chain recombines TRBV5-1 with TRBJ2-7; TRBD1 matches at 9 bases. Germline V CDR1 and CDR2: SGHRS, YFSETQ. The CDR3 runs to 13 residues. V lost 5 bases, J lost 12 bases, and 12 bases stayed unmatched. The chain's CDR3 is CASRRDREPAPYF. The DNA of the CDR3 is TGCGCCAGCAGGCGGGACAGGGAGCCTGCCCCGTACTTC.

In this sample, this clonotype turned up many times. This chain links TRBV15 with TRBJ2-5, with 7 bases identical to TRBD1. Germline trimming cut 4 bases from V and 5 bases from J; bases unmatched to any gene: 10. This CDR3 contains 15 residues. The germline V gene has CDR1 LNHNV and CDR2 YYDKDF (reference sequence). The CDR3 sequence: CATSKDTGAWETQYF. The CDR3 region has the DNA TGTGCCACCAGCAAAGATACAGGGGCGTGGGAGACCCAGTACTTC.

In this sample, this clonotype turned up many times. The rearrangement uses TRBV7-2 and TRBJ2-1; no clear D. The CDR3 spans 12 residues. V was pared by 0 bases and J by 6 bases, with 3 bases between. The germline CDR1 and CDR2 sequences are SGHTA and FQGNSA. CDR3 DNA: TGTGCCAGCAGCTTAGCCAGCAATGAGCAGTTCTTC. Amino acid sequence: CASSLASNEQFF.

Many counts were recorded for this clonotype. The chain is built from TRBV20-1 and TRBJ2-3, with D perhaps being TRBD1 or TRBD2 (5 bases each). V was trimmed by 2 bases and J by 11 bases, leaving 14 bases between them. In germline, CDR1 is DFQATT, CDR2 SNEGSKA (reference sequence). The CDR3 extends over 12 amino acids. The CDR3 reads CSARSAGSGQYF. DNA of the CDR3: TGCAGTGCTAGAAGTGCAGGGAGTGGGCAGTATTTT.

This clonotype appeared many times. The rearrangement uses TRBV7-8 and TRBJ1-4; D gene ambiguous. Germline CDR1 is SGHVS and CDR2 is FQNEAQ. There are 15 residues in the CDR3. V was clipped by 6 bases and J by 3 bases, with 14 bases between them. The DNA for the CDR3 is TGTGCCAGCAGGCCCCGGGCAGACTCTAATGAAAAACTGTTTTTT. Translation gives CASRPRADSNEKLFF.